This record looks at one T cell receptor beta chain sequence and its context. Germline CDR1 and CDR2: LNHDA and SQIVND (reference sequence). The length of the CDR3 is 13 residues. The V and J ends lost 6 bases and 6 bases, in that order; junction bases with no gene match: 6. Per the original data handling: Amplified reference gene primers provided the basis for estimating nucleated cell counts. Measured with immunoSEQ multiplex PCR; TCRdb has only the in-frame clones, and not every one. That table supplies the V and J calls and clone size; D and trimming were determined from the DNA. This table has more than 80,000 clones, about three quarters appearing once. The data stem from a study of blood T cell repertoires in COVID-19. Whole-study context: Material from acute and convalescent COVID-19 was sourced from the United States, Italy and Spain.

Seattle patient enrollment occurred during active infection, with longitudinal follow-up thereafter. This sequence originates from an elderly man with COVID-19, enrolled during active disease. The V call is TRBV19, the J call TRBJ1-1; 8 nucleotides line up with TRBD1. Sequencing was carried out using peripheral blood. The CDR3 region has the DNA TGTGCCAGTAGCCTTGACAGGGGCTCTGAAGCTTTCTTT. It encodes CASSLDRGSEAFF.